Below are 26 T cell receptor beta chains sequenced from a single sample in a study of T-cell reconstitution after alpha-beta-depleted transplantation in children. During its preparation, the TCRbeta library received unique molecular identifiers. Each CDR3 protein is one row after TCRdb ran MiXCR on the PCR reads. This table has a few hundred thousand distinct CDR3 sequences, about a quarter appearing once. Specimen: PBMCs, collected before TCRalphabeta/CD19-depleted stem cell transplant. The receptors originated from a boy under three years old with Wiskott-Aldrich syndrome, due to receive a stem cell transplant.

V usage is TRBV12-3 or TRBV12-4 and J usage is TRBJ1-2; D is undetermined. V was pared by 3 bases and J by 5 bases, with 10 bases between. This CDR3 is built from 13 residues. CDR3 DNA: TGTGCCAGCAGTTTCGGGGTCCGTTATGGCTACACCTTC. It translates to CASSFGVRYGYTF.

This clonotype appeared once. V and J are TRBV6-5 and TRBJ2-2; 10 bases match TRBD1. After removal of 4 bases from V and 5 bases from J, the junction contained 7 bases not matched to a gene. The germline gives CDR1 MNHEY, CDR2 SVGAGI. The CDR3 spans 16 residues. The CDR3 loop is CASSFGQGVRTGELFF. The CDR3 DNA reads TGTGCCAGCAGTTTCGGACAGGGGGTACGGACCGGGGAGCTGTTTTTT.

This clonotype appeared a few times. The CDR3 here is CATSDPTSVPYNEQFF. The CDR3 DNA reads TGTGCCACCAGTGACCCGACTAGCGTCCCCTACAATGAGCAGTTCTTC. V is TRBV24-1 and J is TRBJ2-1, with 8 bases matching TRBD2. CDR3 length equals 16 residues. Germline V gene data show CDR1 as KGHDR and CDR2 as SFDVKD. Losses at the gene ends were 4 bases for V and 2 bases for J; bases not matched to a gene: 6.

The V gene is TRBV10-3, the J gene TRBJ2-1; a possible D gene is TRBD2 (6 bases). CDR1 is ENHRY, CDR2 SYGVKD, per germline. The length of the CDR3 is 15 residues. V gave up 0 bases and J gave up 10 bases, with 16 bases separating them. CDR3 DNA sequence: TGTGCCATCAGTGAGTCAGCACTAGCCCGAATGGAGCAGTTCTTC. It yields the protein CAISESALARMEQFF.

V is TRBV5-5 and J is TRBJ1-2; D unclear. Germline V lookup: CDR1 SGHKS, CDR2 YYEKEE (reference sequence). V shed 2 bases and J shed 4 bases, with 9 bases lying between them. The CDR3 has 13 residues. The CDR3 DNA follows: TGTGCCAGCAGCTTTACAGCAGCCTATGGCTACACCTTC. Translated: CASSFTAAYGYTF.

This rearrangement joins TRBV5-1 to TRBJ2-7; 7 bases are shared with TRBD2. Germline V gene sequence: CDR1 SGHRS, CDR2 YFSETQ. V lost 6 bases, J lost 5 bases, and 11 bases stayed unmatched. This CDR3 has 14 residues. The CDR3 bases are TGCGCCAGCACCAAAGGGAGGGTTGGGGACGAGCAGTACTTC. It is translated as CASTKGRVGDEQYF. The whole variable domain, filled in from reference TRBV5-1 and TRBJ2-7, reads KAGVTQTPRYLIKTRGQQVTLSCSPISGHRSVSWYQQTPGQGLQFLFEYFSETQRNKGNFPGRFSGRQFSNSRSEMNVSTLELGDSALYLCASTKGRVGDEQYFGPGTRLTVT.

V and J are TRBV20-1 and TRBJ2-5; D perhaps matches TRBD1 (6 bases). Trimming removed 4 bases at V and 3 bases at J, with 9 bases between. The CDR3 spans 12 residues. Per the germline V gene, CDR1 is DFQATT and CDR2 is SNEGSKA (reference sequence). The DNA of the CDR3 is TGCAGTGCTAAAACAGGGAAAGAGACCCAGTACTTC. Protein product: CSAKTGKETQYF.

This clonotype was counted a few times. The chain joins TRBV20-1 to TRBJ1-2, with D possibly TRBD1 on 6 matching bases. Trimming cost V 0 bases and J 5 bases, with 13 bases left between them. Germline loops: CDR1 DFQATT, CDR2 SNEGSKA (reference sequence). The CDR3 sequence is 14 residues long. The CDR3 loop reads CSARDGTGNYGYTF. The CDR3 bases are TGCAGTGCTAGAGATGGAACAGGGAATTATGGCTACACCTTC.

The genes are TRBV6-5 and TRBJ2-7, with D possibly TRBD2 on 6 matching bases. The V end lost 0 bases, the J end lost 4 bases, and 13 bases lay between the germline ends. The CDR3 is made up of 15 amino acids. Germline CDR1 reads MNHEY; CDR2 reads SVGAGI. The CDR3 coding sequence is TGTGCCAGCAGTTACTCGATTGGAGGGCCGTACGAGCAGTACTTC. Protein product: CASSYSIGGPYEQYF.

This clonotype was seen just once. The chain combines TRBV20-1 with TRBJ2-1; D ambiguous. Trimming removed 3 bases from V and 2 bases from J, with 11 bases in between. The CDR3 is made up of 14 amino acids. Germline V gives CDR1 DFQATT, CDR2 SNEGSKA (reference sequence). CDR3 residues: CSASNSPPYNEQFF. Here the CDR3 DNA reads TGCAGTGCTAGTAACTCTCCACCCTACAATGAGCAGTTCTTC.

The V call is TRBV7-3, the J call TRBJ2-3; D is perhaps TRBD2 (7 bases). The CDR3 consists of 13 residues. Trimming took 8 bases from V and 3 from J, leaving 12 bases between them. Looked up from germline, CDR1 is SGHTA and CDR2 is FQGTGA. DNA of the CDR3: TGTGCCAGCTCTGAGGGGGGGACAGATACGCAGTATTTT. Translation: CASSEGGTDTQYF.

The chain carries TRBV11-2 and TRBJ2-4; D unclear. In germline, CDR1 is SGHAT, CDR2 FQNNGV. With 3 bases removed from V and 0 bases from J, the gap between germline ends came to 3 bases. The CDR3 extends over 13 amino acids. CDR3 coding DNA: TGTGCCAGCAGCTTCCGAGCCAAAAACATTCAGTACTTC. Its protein is CASSFRAKNIQYF.

This clonotype was seen more than once but under ten times. The V and J genes are TRBV3-1 and TRBJ2-1; 8 nucleotides line up with TRBD2. The ends lost 3 bases at V and 3 bases at J; junction bases unmatched: 1. CDR1 LGHDT and CDR2 YNNKEL come from the germline V gene (reference sequence). This CDR3 has 14 residues. The CDR3 protein is CASSHSGSYNEQFF. CDR3 in DNA: TGTGCCAGCAGCCACAGCGGGAGCTACAATGAGCAGTTCTTC.

The V and J genes are TRBV7-8 and TRBJ2-7, with 7 positions matching TRBD2. V trimming: 5 bases; J trimming: 6 bases; junction bases outside the gene matches: 7. CDR1 and CDR2 (germline): SGHVS, FQNEAQ. The CDR3 is 13 residues long. The CDR3 loop is CASSPGWGGEQYF. CDR3 nucleotide sequence: TGTGCCAGCAGCCCCGGATGGGGGGGCGAGCAGTACTTC.

This clonotype was observed a handful of times. This chain uses TRBV4-2 with TRBJ2-1, with 7 bases identical to TRBD1. Trimming took 4 bases from V and 14 from J; bases not matched to a gene: 8. The CDR3 has 12 residues. Per germline, CDR1 LGHNA and CDR2 YNFKEQ. Written as DNA, the CDR3 is TGTGCCAGCAGCCCCCGACAGGGCAGGGAGTTCTTC. Encoded protein: CASSPRQGREFF.

J is TRBJ2-5 and V is TRBV4-1; the match to TRBD1 covers 9 bases. Looked up from germline, CDR1 is MGHRA and CDR2 is YSYEKL. V was clipped by 3 bases and J by 3 bases; unmatched bases: 8. CDR3 length: 16 amino acids. As DNA, the CDR3 is TGCGCCAGCAGCCAGGTTACCGGGACAGGGAAAGAGACCCAGTACTTC. Protein sequence: CASSQVTGTGKETQYF.

A few counts support this clonotype. CDR3 in DNA: TGCGCCAGCAGCTTTTCTAGCGGGAGGATCTCCTACAATGAGCAGTTCTTC. It encodes CASSFSSGRISYNEQFF. This sequence joins TRBV5-1 and TRBJ2-1; TRBD2 matches at 11 bases. The CDR3 has 17 amino acids. Germline CDR1 is SGHRS and CDR2 is YFSETQ. The ends lost 2 bases at V and 0 bases at J; junction bases unmatched: 4.

The chain is built from TRBV29-1 and TRBJ2-5, with D possibly TRBD1 on 5 matching bases. This CDR3 comprises 12 residues. Trimming left V 4 bases short and J 7 bases short, with 13 bases between. Germline CDR1 SQVTM, CDR2 ANQGSEA. The CDR3 DNA sequence: TGCAGCGTTGCCGACAGCCAGGCGACCCAGTACTTC. Translated, it gives CSVADSQATQYF.

This clonotype was seen only a few times. J is TRBJ1-5 and V is TRBV7-9, with D perhaps matching TRBD1 (6 bases). Trimming left V 5 bases short and J 6 bases short, with 11 bases between. Germline V CDR1 and CDR2: SEHNR, FQNEAQ (reference sequence). The CDR3 contains 13 residues. CDR3 coding DNA: TGTGCCAGCAGCCCCGGGGGCATTCAGCCCCAGCATTTT. This translates into CASSPGGIQPQHF. The whole variable domain, filled in from reference TRBV7-9 and TRBJ1-5, reads DTGVSQNPRHKITKRGQNVTFRCDPISEHNRLYWYRQTLGQGPEFLTYFQNEAQLEKSRLLSDRFSAERPKGSFSTLEIQRTEQGDSAMYLCASSPGGIQPQHFGDGTRLSIL.

The count of this clonotype is one. V and J are TRBV20-1 and TRBJ1-2; no firm D call. In germline, CDR1 is DFQATT, CDR2 SNEGSKA (reference sequence). Between the trimmed V and J ends, which lost 4 bases and 7 bases, there was a span of 22 bases. The length of the CDR3 is 15 residues. Written as DNA, the CDR3 is TGCAGTGCTACGATAAATGCACCCGTACCTTCTGGCTACACCTTC. Amino acid sequence: CSATINAPVPSGYTF.

V gene TRBV7-2 combines with J gene TRBJ2-4, with 11 bases fitting TRBD2. The CDR3 consists of 16 residues. Trimming at V came to 5 bases and at J to 3 bases, leaving 6 bases not matched to a gene. Germline V CDR1 and CDR2: SGHTA, FQGNSA. The CDR3 DNA reads TGTGCCAGCAGCCAATATAGCGGGGGGGTCAAAAACATTCAGTACTTC. It yields the protein CASSQYSGGVKNIQYF.

This clonotype was seen only a few times. The V and J genes are TRBV20-1 and TRBJ2-7; 10 bases fit TRBD2. CDR1 is DFQATT, CDR2 SNEGSKA, per germline (reference sequence). The CDR3 loop spans 14 amino acids. V lost 3 bases to trimming and J lost 5 bases; unmatched junction nucleotides: 7. The CDR3 DNA follows: TGCAGTGCTAGTCCGGCTAGCGGGAGAGACGAGCAGTACTTC. Translated, it gives CSASPASGRDEQYF.

This clonotype has only a few counts. V usage is TRBV5-1 and J usage is TRBJ2-5; TRBD2 matches at 8 bases. V lost 2 bases and J lost 3; bases outside the gene matches: 15. The CDR3 totals 18 residues. The germline gives CDR1 SGHRS, CDR2 YFSETQ. CDR3 residues: CASSFRGKGPGLEETQYF. CDR3 coding DNA: TGCGCCAGCAGCTTCCGAGGCAAAGGGCCGGGACTAGAAGAGACCCAGTACTTC.

The CDR3 protein is CASSPWWGETQYF. CDR3 in DNA: TGTGCCAGCAGCCCATGGTGGGGGGAGACCCAGTACTTC. This chain uses TRBV9 with TRBJ2-5; either TRBD1 or TRBD2 may supply D (5 bases each). The V end lost 4 bases, the J end lost 5 bases, and 12 bases lay between the germline ends. Germline V gene sequence: CDR1 SGDLS, CDR2 YYNGEE. There are 13 residues in the CDR3.

This clonotype was counted a few times. The rearrangement links TRBV10-3 to TRBJ2-1; no clear D gene. Trimming shortened V by 0 bases and J by 0 bases, and 6 bases separated the two germline ends. The germline V gene encodes CDR1 ENHRY and CDR2 SYGVKD. The CDR3 extends over 15 amino acids. CDR3 protein: CAISESSSSYNEQFF. The CDR3 DNA reads TGTGCCATCAGTGAGTCCTCGAGCTCCTACAATGAGCAGTTCTTC.

The rearrangement links TRBV7-2 to TRBJ1-1, with D perhaps matching TRBD1 (5 bases). V was trimmed by 5 bases and J by 8 bases, leaving 15 bases between them. Germline-derived CDR1 and CDR2 are SGHTA and FQGNSA. This CDR3 is 13 amino acids long. CDR3 in amino acids: CASSAPGGTEAFF. The CDR3 DNA reads TGTGCCAGCAGCGCCCCGGGGGGTACGGAAGCTTTCTTT.